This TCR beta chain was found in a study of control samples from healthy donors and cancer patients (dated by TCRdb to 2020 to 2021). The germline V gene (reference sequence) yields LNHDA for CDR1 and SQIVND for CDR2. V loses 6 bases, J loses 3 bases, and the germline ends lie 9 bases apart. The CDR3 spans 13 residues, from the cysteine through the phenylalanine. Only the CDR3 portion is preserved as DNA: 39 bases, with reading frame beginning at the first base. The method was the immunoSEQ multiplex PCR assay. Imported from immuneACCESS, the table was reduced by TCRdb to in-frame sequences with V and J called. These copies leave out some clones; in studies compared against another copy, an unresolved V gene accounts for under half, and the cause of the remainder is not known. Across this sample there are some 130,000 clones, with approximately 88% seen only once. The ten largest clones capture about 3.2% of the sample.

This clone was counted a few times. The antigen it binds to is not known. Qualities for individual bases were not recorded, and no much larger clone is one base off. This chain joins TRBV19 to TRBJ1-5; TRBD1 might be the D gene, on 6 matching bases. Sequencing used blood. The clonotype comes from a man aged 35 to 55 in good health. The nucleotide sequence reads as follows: TGTGCCAGTAGGGGGGGCCTCAATCAGCCCCAGCATTTT. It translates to CASRGGLNQPQHF.